This TCR beta chain was found in a study of cytomegalovirus exposure and HLA in healthy donors. Findings of the study overall: 16,951 TCR beta sequences were associated with HLA alleles at 0.05 false discovery rate in a later analysis. Rarity held for most TCR sequences, but there were some public TCRs that occurred in many donors. Prediction of most subjects' HLA-A and HLA-B alleles by TCR beta sequences was reportedly accurate.

Both 60 Vbeta primers and 13 Jbeta primers went into the PCR. Assay used: immunoSEQ multiplex PCR; TCRdb lists only in-frame clones, some missing. The table has 95,000 or so clones, just under 70% seen once; the top ten hold around 15%. The CDR3 has 16 residues. Germline lookup yields CDR1 SGHTS and CDR2 YDEGEE. The V gene end was trimmed by 5 bases and the J gene end by 0 bases; junction bases not matched to a gene: 8. About this clone: Its antigen is undetermined.

Material for sequencing was PBMCs. This chain joins TRBV5-8 and TRBJ2-1; 7 nucleotides match TRBD1. The clonotype originates from a woman between 45 and 65 years old in good health and CMV-seropositive. The CDR3 reads CASRIYRGSSYNEQFF. CDR3 coding DNA: TGTGCCAGCAGAATATACAGGGGAAGCTCCTACAATGAGCAGTTCTTC.